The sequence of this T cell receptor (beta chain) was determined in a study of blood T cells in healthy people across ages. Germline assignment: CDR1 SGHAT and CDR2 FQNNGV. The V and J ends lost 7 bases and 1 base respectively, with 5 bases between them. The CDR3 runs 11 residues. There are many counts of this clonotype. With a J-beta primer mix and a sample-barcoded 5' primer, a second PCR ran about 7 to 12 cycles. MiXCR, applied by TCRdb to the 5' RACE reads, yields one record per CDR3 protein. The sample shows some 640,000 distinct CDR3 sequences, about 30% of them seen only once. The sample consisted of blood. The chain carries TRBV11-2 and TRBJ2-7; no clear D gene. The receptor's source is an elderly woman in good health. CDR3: CASTASYEQYF. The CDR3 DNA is TGTGCCAGCACCGCGTCCTACGAGCAGTACTTC.